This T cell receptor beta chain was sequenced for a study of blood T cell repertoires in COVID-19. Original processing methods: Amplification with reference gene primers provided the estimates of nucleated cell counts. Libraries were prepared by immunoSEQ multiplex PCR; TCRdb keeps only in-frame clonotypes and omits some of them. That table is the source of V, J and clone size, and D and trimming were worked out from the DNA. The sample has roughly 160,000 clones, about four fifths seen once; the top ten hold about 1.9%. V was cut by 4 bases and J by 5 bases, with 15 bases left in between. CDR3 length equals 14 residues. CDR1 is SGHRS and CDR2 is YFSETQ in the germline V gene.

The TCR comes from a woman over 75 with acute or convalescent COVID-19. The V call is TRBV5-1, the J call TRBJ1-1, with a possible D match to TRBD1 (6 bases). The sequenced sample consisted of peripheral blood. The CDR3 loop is CASSENHRVTEAFF. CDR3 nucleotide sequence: TGCGCCAGCAGCGAGAACCACAGGGTAACTGAAGCTTTCTTT.